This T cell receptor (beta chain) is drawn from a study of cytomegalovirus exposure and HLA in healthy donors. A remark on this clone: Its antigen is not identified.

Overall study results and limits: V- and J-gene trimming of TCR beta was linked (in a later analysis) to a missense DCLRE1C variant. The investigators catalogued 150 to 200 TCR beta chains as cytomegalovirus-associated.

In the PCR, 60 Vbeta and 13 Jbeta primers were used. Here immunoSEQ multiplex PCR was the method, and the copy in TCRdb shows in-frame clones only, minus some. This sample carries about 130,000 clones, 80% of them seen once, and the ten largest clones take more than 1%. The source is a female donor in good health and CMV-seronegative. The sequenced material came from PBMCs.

DNA of the CDR3: TGTGCCAGCAGCTCACGGGAACTAGCGGCCTACAATGAGCAGTTCTTC. Its protein is CASSSRELAAYNEQFF. The chain links TRBV11-3 to TRBJ2-1, with 8 bases aligning to TRBD2. Germline V lookup: CDR1 SGHNT, CDR2 YENEEA. J gave up 2 bases and V 4 bases, and 7 bases lay outside the gene matches. CDR3 length: 16 amino acids.